The T cell receptor beta chain described here comes from a study of cytomegalovirus exposure and HLA in healthy donors (dated by TCRdb to about 2017). For context, the study as a whole: An earlier analysis of several hundred of the donors reported approximately 300 Gb of sequence data and around 110 million unique TCR beta sequences obtained from about 179 million T cells. An early release that covered around 590 HLA-typed donors contained about 290 gigabases of sequencing data and 70 million to 100 million unique TCR sequences. Among the roughly 400 genotyped donors, about 83% belonged to the genetic ancestry cluster associated with self-reported Caucasian donors. The study aimed to test whether signatures of past pathogen exposure could be identified by cataloging public T cell receptors. Using immunosequencing, the study profiled T cell repertoires from approximately 700 subjects and related those repertoires to cytomegalovirus serostatus. Along with the roughly 700-subject first cohort, a separate validation cohort of 120 different subjects was used. To predict cytomegalovirus infection status, the study combined high-throughput TCR immunosequencing, statistical association of individual TCRs with disease status, and machine learning. A later analysis re-analyzed previously published TCR beta repertoires from approximately 670 donors and added high-resolution HLA genotyping to study TCR occurrence patterns. In the later analysis, no new phenotypic data were used to find candidate immune exposures; instead, reliance was placed on TCR beta sequences and their occurrence across donors. An earlier analysis of approximately 640 of the donors applied high-throughput TCR beta sequencing to assess whether each TCR beta V gene segment acted as functional or pseudogenic. Donor age, sex, ethnicity and CMV serostatus were collected together with the repertoire data. In a later genetic analysis, genome-wide SNP genotypes for about three fifths of the roughly 670 donors were used, and that subset was treated as a discovery cohort. All discovery cohort repertoires had been generated on a single sequencing platform. Class I and class II HLA loci were covered by the typing at four-digit resolution. Typing coverage varied by locus: about 620-630 donors for A, B, C, DRB1 and DQB1; more than 500 for DQA1; more than 600 for DPA1; 400 to 480 for DPB1. Four to six DR-DQ haplotypes were handled as single units for association and clustering, since linkage in the cohort was strong. Among approximately 370 genotyped donors of the cohort, an average of around 250,000 unique TCR beta nucleotide sequences was sequenced per donor, of which about 19% were non-productive.

The cohort consisted of fewer than 700 healthy bone marrow donors. All cohort members were sampled while nominally healthy, although unrecorded immune exposures were likely present. The donor was CMV seronegative and was included in the group of a few hundred seronegative cohort members. Every donor gave a peripheral blood sample, and the peripheral blood mononuclear cells from that sample were used for TCR beta sequencing. Genomic DNA was extracted from the blood cell samples with the Qiagen DNeasy Blood Extraction Kit. Comment on this clone: Its antigen has not been determined. Base quality data are lacking; no much larger clone is found one base away.

The germline V gene provides CDR1 SGHTA and CDR2 FQGTGA. The V end gives up 3 bases and the J end 2 bases, leaving 3 bases in the junction not matched to a gene. The CDR3, from cysteine to phenylalanine, totals 15 residues. Of the read, only the CDR3 DNA is kept; its 45 bases are in frame from base 1. The library was made by the immunoSEQ multiplex PCR assay. For the multiplex PCR, a mixture combining 60 forward primers for TCR Vbeta segments and 13 reverse primers for TCR Jbeta segments was used. Amplification of the CDR3 region of rearranged TCR beta genes was performed with a multiplex PCR assay on genomic DNA. Amplified TCR beta libraries were sequenced as 87-base-pair reads on the Illumina HiSeq System. The study's own analysis went as follows. A later analysis counted 75 million to 100 million unique TCR beta chains across the 600 to 850 repertoires, and around 12 million of these chains were shared by at least two donors. Raw reads were error-corrected and collapsed into unique sequences by a nearest-neighbor algorithm in which closely related sequences were merged to remove PCR and sequencing errors. V, D and J gene segments were assigned by aligning CDR3 sequences to IMGT reference sequences. For a sequence to be retained, at least a six-nucleotide match to both a V gene segment and a J gene segment was required. Rearrangements were classified as productive when the CDR3 lacked stop codons and remained in frame with V and J, and all other rearrangements were classified as non-productive. Following IMGT convention, CDR3 was defined as the stretch from the second conserved V-encoded cysteine up to the conserved J-encoded phenylalanine. The earlier analysis of about 570 of the donors excluded any sequence lacking an unambiguous match to a single V gene segment. An earlier analysis of 450 to 650 of the donors called V segments functional above 56.7% productive rearrangements and segregating when the between-donor standard deviation exceeded 5%. To diagnose cytomegalovirus status from the catalog of TCR beta chain sequences, a statistical classification framework was built. A later analysis assigned V and J genes by comparing TCR nucleotide sequences with IMGT/GENE-DB human TR gene sequences. A later analysis assigned CDR3 sequences and most-parsimonious VDJ recombination scenarios with the TCRdist pipeline. In a later analysis, each TCR beta chain was defined by its CDR3 amino acid sequence together with its V-gene family, and reads without a unique V-gene family were excluded. As a way to deal with suspected cross-contamination and a sequencing artifact, a later analysis dropped approximately 590 nucleotide sequences that were highly shared and had low generation probability. In a later analysis, a clonal expansion index was calculated for each public chain from normalized within-repertoire ranks of inferred template counts. In a later analysis, generation probabilities were computed using a VDJ recombination model fitted to out-of-frame rearrangements, and the results were checked against IGoR. In a later analysis, hypergeometric tests were used to score TCR-TCR, TCR-HLA and TCR-CMV co-occurrence, with a repertoire-size bias correction applied to TCR pairs. In a later analysis, false discovery rates were estimated by permuting HLA or CMV assignments 20 times. A later analysis grouped co-occurring TCRs with DBSCAN, adding TCRdist sequence similarity when clustering within HLA-allele-positive subsets. Repertoires with fewer than 30,000 or more than 120,000 public chains, plus five repertoires with anomalous nucleotide sharing, were excluded from co-occurrence clustering. Entries here come from immuneACCESS through TCRdb and include only in-frame sequences with V and J called. Some clones fail to appear in such tables; in the studies checked, an unresolved V gene covers under half of the shortfall, and the cause of the remainder is unknown. That table is the source of V, J and clone size, and D and trimming were worked out from the DNA. Across this sample there are around 89,000 clones, with about 74% seen only once. Roughly 3% of the sample is in the top ten clones.

Broader findings and caveats from the paper: For the cohort, immune exposure information was limited to CMV serostatus. In the study, 150 to 200 TCR beta chains were listed as associated with cytomegalovirus. Specific HLA alleles were associated with roughly 16,000 TCR beta sequences at a false discovery rate of 0.05 in a later analysis. A further reported finding was that TCR beta sequences accurately predicted the HLA-A and HLA-B alleles for most subjects in the first cohort. The authors suggested that the approach could potentially be extended to other disease states and immunological phenotypes. According to a later analysis, parvovirus B19, influenza, CMV and Epstein-Barr virus appeared linked to several top co-occurrence clusters. The cohort was sequenced for TCR beta chains only, and without alpha or paired-chain data the features that could be detected were limited. About 17 rarely observed V segments, including chromosome 9 orphons, were excluded from the earlier analysis of several hundred of the donors because counts were too low. In a later analysis, HLA-associated TCR beta chains were found to be more clonally expanded and to have lower generation probabilities than equally common non-associated chains. Across donors, most TCR sequences were observed very rarely, whereas some public TCRs were present in many individuals. Presence/absence analyses assumed roughly uniform sequencing depth across donors, an assumption that may not hold. An earlier analysis of some 590 of the donors showed that most TCR beta V segments appeared in productive rearrangements either about 87% or about 30% of the time, which broadly matched IMGT annotations. Assigning TCR associations to individual alleles was difficult when HLA alleles, especially DR and DQ, strongly co-occurred. The 87-base-pair reads could not distinguish some IMGT-functional V segments, including TRBV6-2 and TRBV6-3, so those segments were excluded. Compared with the roughly 700-donor mean, donors in an Asian-associated ancestry cluster had fewer N-insertions in productive TCRs, according to a later genetic analysis. In vitro tests confirmed that a few of the cytomegalovirus-associated TCR beta chains recognize cytomegalovirus antigens. Correlated functional status among segregating V segments might be attributable to linkage disequilibrium, but an unknown experimental factor could not be ruled out. A later analysis found that TCR association rates varied across HLA loci, with DRB1 alleles showing the most associated TCRs and HLA-C alleles the fewest. The classifier was reported to diagnose cytomegalovirus status with high specificity and sensitivity in both the original and validation cohorts. According to a later analysis, most CMV-associated TCR beta chains appeared to be HLA-restricted, and the HLA associations seemed to be driven largely by CMV exposure. HLA typing was unavailable for some donors at each locus, so association tests used only the typed subset. A group of highly shared sequence variants was considered likely to be a technical artifact of the sequencing pipeline. V-gene and J-gene trimming of TCR beta chains was associated with a missense DCLRE1C variant in a later genetic analysis, and the association was replicated in an independent cohort.

What was sequenced was PBMCs. The receptor was isolated from a man aged 40-49 years in good health and CMV-seronegative. The rearrangement joined TRBV7-3 to TRBJ2-3, with 9 bases aligning to TRBD2. The CDR3 corresponds to CASSFGGGATDTQYF. The sequenced DNA: TGTGCCAGCAGCTTCGGCGGGGGGGCCACAGATACGCAGTATTTT.